This T cell receptor (beta chain) was obtained from a study of cytomegalovirus exposure and HLA in healthy donors (TCRdb year 2017). About the full investigation: According to an earlier analysis of around 600 of the donors, some 180 million T cells yielded roughly 110 million unique TCR beta sequences and approximately 300 Gb of sequence data. Around 320 gigabases of sequencing data and tens of millions of unique TCR sequences were included in an early release covering roughly 700 HLA-typed donors. Of the 350 to 400 genotyped donors, around 81% fell in the genetic ancestry cluster associated with self-reported Caucasian donors. The aim of the study was to test whether cataloging public T cell receptors could identify signatures of past pathogen exposure. Using immunosequencing, the study profiled T cell repertoires from about 610 subjects and related those repertoires to cytomegalovirus serostatus. Along with the roughly 670-subject first cohort, a separate validation cohort of more than 90 different subjects was used. High-throughput TCR immunosequencing, statistical association of individual TCRs with disease status, and machine learning were combined to predict cytomegalovirus infection status. In a later analysis, previously published TCR beta repertoires from about 640 donors were re-analyzed and high-resolution HLA genotyping was added so that TCR occurrence patterns could be studied. In the later analysis, no new phenotypic data were used to find candidate immune exposures; instead, reliance was placed on TCR beta sequences and their occurrence across donors. In an earlier analysis of several hundred of the donors, high-throughput TCR beta sequencing was used to judge whether each TCR beta V gene segment behaved as functional or pseudogenic. Donor age, sex, ethnicity and CMV serostatus were compiled together with the repertoire data. In a later genetic analysis, genome-wide SNP genotypes for about 65% of the 666 donors were used, and that subset was treated as a discovery cohort. Every repertoire in the discovery cohort had been generated on one and the same sequencing platform. HLA typing included class I and class II loci at four-digit resolution. Typing coverage varied by locus: roughly 620-640 donors for A, B, C, DRB1 and DQB1; approximately 500 for DQA1; 606 for DPA1; approximately 450 for DPB1. Because of strong linkage in the cohort, roughly five DR-DQ haplotypes were treated as single units for association and clustering. Among approximately 370 genotyped donors of the cohort, an average of approximately 200,000 unique TCR beta nucleotide sequences was sequenced per donor, of which 15% to 20% were non-productive. Broad study findings and their caveats: Strong co-occurrence of HLA alleles, especially DR and DQ, made assigning TCR associations to individual alleles difficult. In vitro tests confirmed that a few of the cytomegalovirus-associated TCR beta chains recognize cytomegalovirus antigens. Cytomegalovirus status was reported to be diagnosed by the classifier with high specificity and sensitivity in both the original and validation cohorts. A cluster of highly shared sequence variants was judged likely to represent a technical artifact of the sequencing pipeline. A later genetic analysis reported fewer N-insertions in productive TCRs among donors in an Asian-associated ancestry cluster than the 666-donor mean. In a later analysis, HLA-associated TCR beta chains showed more clonal expansion and lower generation probabilities than non-associated chains that were equally common. Correlated functional status among segregating V segments might be attributable to linkage disequilibrium, but an unknown experimental factor could not be ruled out. Because the 87-base-pair reads could not distinguish some IMGT-functional V segments, including TRBV6-2 and TRBV6-3, those segments were excluded. The presence/absence analyses assumed that sequencing depth was roughly uniform across donors, and that assumption may not be true. V-gene and J-gene trimming of TCR beta chains was associated with a missense DCLRE1C variant in a later genetic analysis, and the association was replicated in an independent cohort. While some public TCRs were present in many individuals, most TCR sequences turned up only very rarely across donors. HLA typing was unavailable for some donors at each locus, so association tests used only the typed subset. Broadly in line with IMGT annotations, most TCR beta V segments showed up in productive rearrangements about 90% or about 30% of the time in an earlier analysis of under 700 of the donors. The authors suggested that the approach could potentially be extended to other disease states and immunological phenotypes. In a later analysis, most CMV-associated TCR beta chains were found to appear HLA-restricted, with HLA associations seemingly driven largely by CMV exposure. The study gave a list of roughly 150 TCR beta chains associated with cytomegalovirus. The earlier analysis of 587 of the donors excluded approximately 17 rarely observed V segments, including chromosome 9 orphons, because counts were too low. A further reported finding was that TCR beta sequences accurately predicted the HLA-A and HLA-B alleles for most subjects in the first cohort. Only TCR beta chains were sequenced in this cohort, and the absence of alpha or paired-chain data limited detectable features. A later analysis associated about 16,000 TCR beta sequences with specific HLA alleles at a false discovery rate of 0.05. The only immune exposure information available for the cohort was CMV serostatus. A later analysis found that TCR association rates varied across HLA loci, with DRB1 alleles showing the most associated TCRs and HLA-C alleles the fewest. In a later analysis, several top co-occurrence clusters were reported to appear linked to parvovirus B19, influenza, CMV and Epstein-Barr virus.

In total, 666 healthy bone marrow donors made up the cohort. At the time of sampling, every cohort member was nominally healthy, though immune exposures that went unrecorded were likely present. The donor was CMV seronegative and belonged to the group of over 350 seronegative cohort members. A peripheral blood sample was collected from each donor, and TCR beta sequencing was performed on peripheral blood mononuclear cells. Genomic DNA extraction from the blood cell samples was performed with the Qiagen DNeasy Blood Extraction Kit. Sequences SGHRS (CDR1) and YFSETQ (CDR2) are obtained from the germline V gene. Spanning cysteine to phenylalanine, the CDR3 consists of 13 amino acids. CDR3 DNA is the only sequence kept; it has 39 bases, read in frame from the first base. Cut back by 6 bases and 1 base, the V and J ends lie 10 bases apart. Receptors were amplified or captured by the immunoSEQ multiplex PCR assay. For the multiplex PCR, a mixture combining 60 forward primers for TCR Vbeta segments and 13 reverse primers for TCR Jbeta segments was used. A multiplex PCR assay on genomic DNA amplified the CDR3 region of rearranged TCR beta genes. Amplified TCR beta libraries were sequenced as 87-base-pair reads on the Illumina HiSeq System. The authors' analysis ran thus. Across the roughly 640 repertoires, a later analysis counted about 81 million unique TCR beta chains, roughly 11 million of which were shared by at least two donors. Raw reads were error-corrected and collapsed into unique sequences by a nearest-neighbor algorithm in which closely related sequences were merged to remove PCR and sequencing errors. CDR3 sequences were aligned to IMGT reference sequences to assign V, D and J gene segments. For a sequence to be retained, at least a six-nucleotide match to both a V gene segment and a J gene segment was required. Rearrangements were classified as productive when the CDR3 lacked stop codons and remained in frame with V and J, and all other rearrangements were classified as non-productive. Following IMGT convention, CDR3 was defined as the stretch from the second conserved V-encoded cysteine up to the conserved J-encoded phenylalanine. Sequences without an unambiguous match to a single V gene segment were excluded from the earlier analysis of about 630 of the donors. An earlier analysis of approximately 590 of the donors called V segments functional above 56.7% productive rearrangements and segregating when the between-donor standard deviation exceeded 5%. To diagnose cytomegalovirus status from the catalog of TCR beta chain sequences, a statistical classification framework was built. V and J gene assignment, in a later analysis, came from comparing TCR nucleotide sequences with IMGT/GENE-DB human TR gene sequences. A later analysis assigned CDR3 sequences and most-parsimonious VDJ recombination scenarios with the TCRdist pipeline. In a later analysis, each TCR beta chain was defined by its CDR3 amino acid sequence together with its V-gene family, and reads without a unique V-gene family were excluded. A later analysis removed 592 highly shared, low-generation-probability nucleotide sequences to deal with suspected cross-contamination and a sequencing artifact. In a later analysis, a clonal expansion index was calculated for each public chain from normalized within-repertoire ranks of inferred template counts. In a later analysis, generation probabilities were computed using a VDJ recombination model fitted to out-of-frame rearrangements, and the results were checked against IGoR. Hypergeometric tests were used in a later analysis to score TCR-TCR, TCR-HLA and TCR-CMV co-occurrence, with a repertoire-size bias correction applied to the TCR pairs. False discovery rates were estimated in a later analysis by permuting HLA or CMV assignments 20 times. In a later analysis, co-occurring TCRs were grouped using DBSCAN, with TCRdist sequence similarity added in when clustering inside HLA-allele-positive subsets. Repertoires with fewer than 30,000 or more than 120,000 public chains were left out of co-occurrence clustering, as were about 5 repertoires with anomalous nucleotide sharing. This is the immuneACCESS table as TCRdb keeps it, with only in-frame sequences that have V and J called. A part of the clones is gone; compared with another copy, unresolved V genes explain less than half, and the rest is unexplained. D and trimming come from the DNA, and the V and J calls and clone size come from that table. Here the sample has about 190,000 clones; 65% to 85% occur a single time. The ten largest make up approximately 3.8% of the sample.

Only a few counts were recorded for this clone. No cognate antigen has been identified for it. No much larger clone exists at a distance of one base, and base qualities are not known. Recombination connected TRBV5-1 to TRBJ2-5, with the D segment identity uncertain. Sequences were obtained from PBMCs. The origin of this receptor is a man between 50 and 59 years old in good health and CMV-seronegative. The DNA reads as follows: TGCGCCAGCACATTGGCAGGCCAAGAGACCCAGTACTTC. Translated, it reads CASTLAGQETQYF.